This T cell receptor (beta chain) was profiled in a study of OX40 agonist ivuxolimab in advanced cancers. Study at large: Ivuxolimab, an agonist antibody against OX40 (CD134), was given to patients. Points from the study as a whole: The CD4+ and CD8+ T cells in the blood had expanded clonally by week 6 at 0.1 to 3.0 mg/kg.

Clones were sequenced by immunoSEQ multiplex PCR, and TCRdb holds only the in-frame ones, with some missing. The repertoire consists of roughly 35,000 clones, with about 81% occurring once and the leading ten covering roughly 20%. Germline CDR1 and CDR2: MDHEN and SYDVKM. This CDR3 is built from 18 residues. V lost 7 bases, J lost 2 bases, and 13 bases stayed unmatched. The table lists this clone with a few counts. Antigen specificity is unknown. This chain connects TRBV28 to TRBJ2-6, with 8 bases aligning to TRBD1. This TCR was recovered from an adult with an advanced solid tumor such as melanoma, head and neck, liver or kidney cancer. The specimen was CD4+ or CD8+ T cells sorted from blood, collected in a trial of the OX40 agonist ivuxolimab. The CDR3, as DNA: TGTGCCAGCAAGCCCCTCGGGACAGGAGCAGCTGGGGCCAACGTCCTGACTTTC. Translation: CASKPLGTGAAGANVLTF.